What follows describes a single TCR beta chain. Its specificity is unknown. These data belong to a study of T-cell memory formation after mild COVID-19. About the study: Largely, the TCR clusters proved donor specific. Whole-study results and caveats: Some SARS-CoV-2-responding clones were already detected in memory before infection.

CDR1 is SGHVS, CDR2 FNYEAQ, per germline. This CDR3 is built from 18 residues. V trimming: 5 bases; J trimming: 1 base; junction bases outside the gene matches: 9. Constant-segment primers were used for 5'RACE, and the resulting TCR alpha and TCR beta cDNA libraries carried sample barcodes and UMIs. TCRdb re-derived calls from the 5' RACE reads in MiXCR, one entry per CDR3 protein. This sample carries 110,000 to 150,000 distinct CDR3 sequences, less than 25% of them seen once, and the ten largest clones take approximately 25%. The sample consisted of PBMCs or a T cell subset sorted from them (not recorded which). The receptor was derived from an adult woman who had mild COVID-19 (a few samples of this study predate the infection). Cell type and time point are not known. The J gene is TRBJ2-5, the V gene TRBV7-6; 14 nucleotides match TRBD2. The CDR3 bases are TGTGCCAGCAGCCGACCGGGACTAGCGGGAGAATCCCAAGAGACCCAGTACTTC. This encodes CASSRPGLAGESQETQYF. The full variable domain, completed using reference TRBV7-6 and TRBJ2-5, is GAGVSQSPRYKVTKRGQDVALRCDPISGHVSLYWYRQALGQGPEFLTYFNYEAQQDKSGLPNDRFSAERPEGSISTLTIQRTEQRDSAMYRCASSRPGLAGESQETQYFGPGTRLLVL.